These T cell receptor beta chains were read from a single sample in a study of blood T cells in healthy people across ages. TCRdb reanalysed the 5' RACE reads using MiXCR and keeps one entry per CDR3 protein. Of roughly 560,000 distinct CDR3 sequences in the sample, around 24% were seen once. The same sample was also used in a study of T cells of mothers and their children.

Sequenced: blood. These receptors were collected from a boy under 18 in good health. CDR3s include the opening cysteine and the closing phenylalanine or tryptophan. D genes are given only for firm matches. Clone size appears in some rows only: once, few, many, or a class for an expanded clone.

D gene: NA; V gene: TRBV12-3/TRBV12-4; clone size: NA; J gene: TRBJ2-7; CDR3 protein: CASSFNSLDEQYF; CDR3 DNA: TGTGCCAGCAGTTTCAACAGCCTCGACGAGCAGTACTTC
D gene: NA; V gene: TRBV2; clone size: few; J gene: TRBJ2-1; CDR3 protein: CASSEFTGNNEQFF; CDR3 DNA: TGTGCCAGCAGTGAGTTTACAGGGAACAATGAGCAGTTCTTC
D gene: TRBD1; V gene: TRBV2; clone size: NA; J gene: TRBJ2-4; CDR3 protein: CASNGQGGGNIQYF; CDR3 DNA: TGTGCCAGCAACGGACAGGGTGGGGGAAACATTCAGTACTTC
D gene: NA; V gene: TRBV4-1; clone size: NA; J gene: TRBJ2-7; CDR3 protein: CASSQDYGGAAYEQYF; CDR3 DNA: TGCGCCAGCAGCCAAGATTATGGGGGCGCAGCCTACGAGCAGTACTTC
D gene: TRBD2; V gene: TRBV27; clone size: NA; J gene: TRBJ2-1; CDR3 protein: CASRERGAYYNEQFF; CDR3 DNA: TGTGCCAGCAGGGAGCGGGGTGCATACTACAATGAGCAGTTCTTC
D gene: NA; V gene: TRBV10-3; clone size: NA; J gene: TRBJ2-5; CDR3 protein: CAISEGLVGWVEFF; CDR3 DNA: TGTGCCATCAGTGAGGGGCTAGTTGGATGGGTGGAGTTCTTC
D gene: NA; V gene: TRBV27; clone size: few; J gene: TRBJ1-5; CDR3 protein: CASSLSGDNQPQHF; CDR3 DNA: TGTGCCAGCAGTTTATCCGGGGACAATCAGCCCCAGCATTTT
D gene: NA; V gene: TRBV11-2; clone size: NA; J gene: TRBJ1-2; CDR3 protein: CASSPQVGRGGYTF; CDR3 DNA: TGTGCCAGCAGCCCGCAGGTCGGTCGGGGGGGCTACACCTTC
D gene: NA; V gene: TRBV29-1; clone size: many; J gene: TRBJ2-1; CDR3 protein: CSGSGLSSYNEQFF; CDR3 DNA: TGCAGCGGGAGCGGGTTGAGCTCCTACAATGAGCAGTTCTTC
D gene: NA; V gene: TRBV5-1; clone size: many; J gene: TRBJ2-5; CDR3 protein: CASFGTFGPQETQYF; CDR3 DNA: TGCGCCAGCTTCGGGACCTTCGGACCCCAAGAGACCCAGTACTTC
D gene: TRBD1; V gene: TRBV11-2; clone size: NA; J gene: TRBJ2-3; CDR3 protein: CASSWNRGFTDTQYF; CDR3 DNA: TGTGCCAGCAGCTGGAACAGGGGTTTCACAGATACGCAGTATTTT
D gene: NA; V gene: TRBV12-5; clone size: NA; J gene: TRBJ1-1; CDR3 protein: CASGFQGSRAFF; CDR3 DNA: TGTGCTAGTGGTTTCCAGGGGAGCAGAGCTTTCTTT
D gene: NA; V gene: TRBV9; clone size: many; J gene: TRBJ2-3; CDR3 protein: CASSRGAGTDTQYF; CDR3 DNA: TGTGCCAGCTCCAGGGGCGCGGGCACAGATACGCAGTATTTT
D gene: NA; V gene: TRBV7-9; clone size: NA; J gene: TRBJ2-7; CDR3 protein: CASSFVPYEQYF; CDR3 DNA: TGTGCCAGCAGCTTTGTCCCCTACGAGCAGTACTTC
D gene: TRBD2; V gene: TRBV20-1; clone size: NA; J gene: TRBJ2-7; CDR3 protein: CSDSGGGYEQYF; CDR3 DNA: TGCAGTGACTCTGGCGGGGGGTACGAGCAGTACTTC
D gene: NA; V gene: TRBV20-1; clone size: NA; J gene: TRBJ2-7; CDR3 protein: CSARGLRYEQYF; CDR3 DNA: TGCAGTGCCAGAGGCTTACGCTACGAGCAGTACTTC
D gene: NA; V gene: TRBV27; clone size: once; J gene: TRBJ2-5; CDR3 protein: CASSHRVLKTQYF; CDR3 DNA: TGTGCCAGCAGTCACAGGGTTTTGAAGACCCAGTACTTC
D gene: NA; V gene: TRBV9; clone size: NA; J gene: TRBJ2-7; CDR3 protein: CASSVDGADPQYF; CDR3 DNA: TGTGCCAGCAGCGTAGATGGGGCAGATCCGCAGTACTTC
D gene: NA; V gene: TRBV15; clone size: NA; J gene: TRBJ2-1; CDR3 protein: CATSPWGGAGNEQFF; CDR3 DNA: TGTGCCACCAGCCCTTGGGGGGGGGCCGGGAATGAGCAGTTCTTC
D gene: NA; V gene: TRBV7-3; clone size: few; J gene: TRBJ2-1; CDR3 protein: CASSPYGGEQFF; CDR3 DNA: TGTGCCAGCAGTCCGTACGGTGGTGAGCAGTTCTTC
D gene: TRBD2; V gene: TRBV28; clone size: few; J gene: TRBJ2-3; CDR3 protein: CASSSPSPWTSGKGTDTQYF; CDR3 DNA: TGTGCCAGCAGTTCACCATCTCCCTGGACTAGCGGGAAGGGGACAGATACGCAGTATTTT
D gene: NA; V gene: TRBV7-8; clone size: NA; J gene: TRBJ2-7; CDR3 protein: CASKQGRGPYEQYF; CDR3 DNA: TGTGCCAGCAAACAGGGGCGGGGACCCTACGAGCAGTACTTC
D gene: NA; V gene: TRBV7-2; clone size: NA; J gene: TRBJ2-7; CDR3 protein: CASSPTDSAHEQYF; CDR3 DNA: TGTGCCAGCAGCCCGACCGACTCCGCCCACGAGCAGTACTTC